The sequence of this T cell receptor (beta chain) was determined in a study of vaccination and CD4 T cells after COVID-19 (dated by TCRdb to between 2020 and 2023). Notes on the research overall: Convalescent patients had a positive SARS-CoV-2 result on nasal swab PCR, and of these patients, several had mild disease and one had severe disease. Six males and four females were included in the convalescent cohort, with two Hispanic individuals, seven Caucasians, two Asians and one multiracial person represented. Participants received two doses of either the Pfizer-BioNTech BNT162b2 vaccine (n=8) or the Moderna mRNA-1273 vaccine (n=2). Post-COVID blood samples were collected from convalescent patients a median of around 100 days after diagnosis, with a range of roughly 30 to 161 days. Post-vaccine blood samples were obtained a median of about 72 days after the second vaccine dose, with a range of about 13 to 250 days. The cultures were stimulated with overlapping spike peptide pools from SARS-CoV-2 and from the common cold coronaviruses HCoV-NL63, HCoV-OC43 and HCoV-229E. As controls, cultures received a CEFX viral epitope pool (the positive control), an HIV-1 Nef peptide pool (the negative control), or no peptide at all. The spike-specific CD4+ TCR repertoire was compared before and after mRNA vaccination in over 9 COVID-19 convalescent patients and a handful of infection-naive healthy vaccine recipients.

Cut back by 6 bases and 5 bases, the V and J ends lie 16 bases apart. The CDR3 starts with the cysteine, ends with the phenylalanine, and has 14 residues. Only the CDR3 region is kept as DNA, spanning 42 bases read in frame from base 1. Per the germline V gene, MNHNS is the CDR1 and SASEGT is the CDR2. Note on this clonotype: What this receptor recognizes is not known. Per-base qualities were not stored, and no clone one base away is much larger.

In the paper's terms, the treatment or condition label means: roughly 11-day PBMC culture with coronavirus spike peptide pools or control peptides (ViraFEST assay). The ViraFEST assay was used in the study, in which antigen-specific T cells were expanded with peptide pools and expanded clonotypes were subsequently identified by TCR sequencing. The convalescent patients' positive SARS-CoV-2 PCR tests were from March to December 2020, which was before the Alpha, Beta and Delta variants emerged in the United States. PBMCs were cultured at around 2.2 million per well in IMDM supplemented with 5% human AB serum and 9 to 10 IU/ml IL-2, with approximately 11 ug/ml peptide pools added. On days 3 and 7, half of the culture medium was replaced with fresh IL-2-containing medium. CD4+ T cells were isolated after 10 days of culture through negative selection using the EasySep CD4+ T cell isolation kit. PBMCs were separated from whole blood using Ficoll-Paque Plus gradient centrifugation and then either used fresh or cryopreserved at -140C. Triplicate wells were generally used for each culture condition.

Libraries were built with PCR. DNA from cultured CD4+ T cells was subjected to TCR sequencing with the Oncomine TCR Beta short-read assay at the Johns Hopkins FTIC core. The QIAamp micro DNA kit was used to extract genomic DNA from the cultured CD4+ T cells. The Oncomine TCR Beta libraries from cultured CD4+ T cells were pooled using unique dual indexes and then sequenced on an Illumina iSeq 100. The original methods were these. Non-productive sequences were filtered out, and CDR3s that did not start with C, did not end with F or W, or were shorter than 7 amino acids were discarded. The MANAFEST web application was used to identify antigen-specific clonotypes by comparing peptide-stimulated wells against reference wells and other culture wells. To be called positive, a clone needed an FDR below 0.05, an odds ratio above 5, and a productive frequency above 0.1% in at least two of three replicate wells. A clonotype was classed as cross-reactive if the clonotype showed significant expansion both in SARS-CoV-2 spike wells and in at least one common cold coronavirus spike condition. Using R version 3.6.1, CDR3 homology was evaluated through Levenshtein distances (stringdist) along with unrooted phylogenetic trees (ape). TCRdb trimmed the raw reads at Q25, called clones with MiXCR and kept productive beta chains. One record per CDR3 amino acid sequence lists the most common genes and DNA. These V and J calls are TCRdb output, not the study's own analysis. The sample table holds about 6,500 distinct CDR3 sequences, of which around 20% were seen once. The top ten hold less than 25% of the sample.

Overall study outcomes, separate from this receptor: The median number of SARS-CoV-2-reactive clonotypes rose from roughly 20 after infection to 38 after vaccination, but the change was not significant. The study included relatively few convalescent patients and did not analyze early timepoints after natural infection. In convalescent patients, a median about 86% of post-vaccine SARS-CoV-2-reactive clones were detected only after vaccination, and vaccine-specific priming was suggested by this finding. Of the vaccine-specific clones in convalescent patients, 304 of 307, or nearly all, reacted only to SARS-CoV-2 spike and did not cross-react with common cold coronaviruses.

The sequence is built from TRBV6-1 and TRBJ1-1; a weak D assignment points to TRBD1 (5 bases agree). The sequenced sample was CD4+ T cells from blood, cultured in vitro. The source is a human donor who had recovered from COVID-19. The CDR3 corresponds to CASSSVPGGTEAFF. The nucleotides read TGTGCCAGCAGCTCAGTCCCGGGGGGAACTGAAGCTTTCTTT.